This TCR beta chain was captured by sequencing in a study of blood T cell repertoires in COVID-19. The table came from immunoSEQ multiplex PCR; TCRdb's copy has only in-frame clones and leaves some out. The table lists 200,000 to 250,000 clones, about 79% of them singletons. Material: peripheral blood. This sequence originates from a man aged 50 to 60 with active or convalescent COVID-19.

CDR3 region: CASSLSGLAGAVDTQYF. For the CDR3, the DNA is TGTGCCAGCAGTTTATCTGGTTTAGCGGGAGCGGTAGATACGCAGTATTTT. The chain recombines TRBV27 with TRBJ2-3, with 9 positions matching TRBD2. The germline gives CDR1 MNHEY, CDR2 SMNVEV (reference sequence). CDR3 length: 17 residues. Unmatched junction bases numbered 9, after V lost 0 bases and J lost 5 bases.